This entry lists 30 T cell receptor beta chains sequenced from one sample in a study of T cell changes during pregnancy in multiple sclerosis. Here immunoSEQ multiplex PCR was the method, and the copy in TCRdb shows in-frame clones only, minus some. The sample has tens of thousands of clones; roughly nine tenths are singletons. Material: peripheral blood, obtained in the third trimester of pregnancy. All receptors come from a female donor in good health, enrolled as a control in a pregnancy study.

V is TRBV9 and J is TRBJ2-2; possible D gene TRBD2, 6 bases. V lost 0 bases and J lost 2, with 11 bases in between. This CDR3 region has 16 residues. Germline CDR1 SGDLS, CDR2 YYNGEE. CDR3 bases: TGTGCCAGCAGCGTAGGAGTGGGGGGAAACACCGGGGAGCTGTTTTTT. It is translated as CASSVGVGGNTGELFF.

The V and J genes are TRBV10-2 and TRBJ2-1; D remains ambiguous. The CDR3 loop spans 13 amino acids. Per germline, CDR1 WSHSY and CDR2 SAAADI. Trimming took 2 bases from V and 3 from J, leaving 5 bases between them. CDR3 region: CASSEPVYNEQFF. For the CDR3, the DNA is TGCGCCAGCAGTGAGCCAGTCTACAATGAGCAGTTCTTC.

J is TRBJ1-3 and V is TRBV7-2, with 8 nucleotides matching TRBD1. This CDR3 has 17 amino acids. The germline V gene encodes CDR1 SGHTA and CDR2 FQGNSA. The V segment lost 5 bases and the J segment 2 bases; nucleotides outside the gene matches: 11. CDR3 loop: CASSPNPQGAPGNTIYF. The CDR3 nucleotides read TGTGCCAGCAGCCCTAACCCTCAGGGGGCACCTGGAAACACCATATATTTT.

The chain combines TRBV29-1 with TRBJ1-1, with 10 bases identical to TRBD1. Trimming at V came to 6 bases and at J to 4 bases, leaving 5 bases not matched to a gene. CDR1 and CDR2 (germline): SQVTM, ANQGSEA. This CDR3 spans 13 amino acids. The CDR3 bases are TGCAGCGTCGATGGACAGGGGGTCACTGAAGCTTTCTTT. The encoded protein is CSVDGQGVTEAFF.

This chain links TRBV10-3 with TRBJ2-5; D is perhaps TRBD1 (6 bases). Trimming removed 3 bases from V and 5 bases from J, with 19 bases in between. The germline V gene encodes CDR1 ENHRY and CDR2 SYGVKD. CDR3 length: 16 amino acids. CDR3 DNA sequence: TGTGCCATCAGTGATTTCGGGACACTCTTAGGGGAGACCCAGTACTTC. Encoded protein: CAISDFGTLLGETQYF.

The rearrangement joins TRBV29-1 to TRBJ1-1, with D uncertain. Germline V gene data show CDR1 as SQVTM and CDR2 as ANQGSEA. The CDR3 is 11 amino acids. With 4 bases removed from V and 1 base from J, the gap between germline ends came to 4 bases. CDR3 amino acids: CSVVKNTEAFF. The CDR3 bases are TGCAGCGTTGTAAAGAACACTGAAGCTTTCTTT.

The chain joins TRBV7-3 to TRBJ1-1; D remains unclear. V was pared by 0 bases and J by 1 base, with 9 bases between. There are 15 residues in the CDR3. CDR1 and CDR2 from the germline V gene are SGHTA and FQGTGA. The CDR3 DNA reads TGTGCCAGCAGCTTAACGGCAGGTACGAACACTGAAGCTTTCTTT. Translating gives CASSLTAGTNTEAFF.

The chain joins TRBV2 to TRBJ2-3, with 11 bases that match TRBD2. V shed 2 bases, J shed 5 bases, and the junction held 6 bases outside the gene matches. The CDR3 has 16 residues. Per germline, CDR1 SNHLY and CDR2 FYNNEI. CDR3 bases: TGTGCCAGCAGTGAAATGACTAGCGGGATGGAAGATACGCAGTATTTT. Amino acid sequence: CASSEMTSGMEDTQYF.

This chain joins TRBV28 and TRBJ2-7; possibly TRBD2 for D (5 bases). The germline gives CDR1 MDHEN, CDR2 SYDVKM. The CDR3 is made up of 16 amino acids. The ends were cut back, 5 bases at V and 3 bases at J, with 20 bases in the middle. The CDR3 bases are TGTGCCAGCAGTATGGGTATTAGGACTTACCTCTACGAGCAGTACTTC. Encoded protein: CASSMGIRTYLYEQYF. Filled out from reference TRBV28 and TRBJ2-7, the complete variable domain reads DVKVTQSSRYLVKRTGEKVFLECVQDMDHENMFWYRQDPGLGLRLIYFSYDVKMKEKGDIPEGYSVSREKKERFSLILESASTNQTSMYLCASSMGIRTYLYEQYFGPGTRLTVT.

CDR3 amino acids: CASSLVRTGRNTEAFF. The CDR3 nucleotides are TGCGCCAGCAGCTTGGTCCGGACAGGAAGGAACACTGAAGCTTTCTTT. V usage is TRBV5-1 and J usage is TRBJ1-1; 7 positions agree with TRBD1. V dropped 0 bases and J dropped 1; count of bases not matched to a gene: 6. CDR1 is SGHRS and CDR2 is YFSETQ in the germline V gene. This CDR3 is 16 amino acids long.

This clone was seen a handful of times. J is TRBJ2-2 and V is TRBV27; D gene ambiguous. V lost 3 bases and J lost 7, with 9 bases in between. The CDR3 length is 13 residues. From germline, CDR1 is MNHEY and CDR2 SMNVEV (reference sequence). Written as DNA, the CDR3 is TGTGCCAGCAGTTTCAGGAACGGCGGGGAGCTGTTTTTT. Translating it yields CASSFRNGGELFF.

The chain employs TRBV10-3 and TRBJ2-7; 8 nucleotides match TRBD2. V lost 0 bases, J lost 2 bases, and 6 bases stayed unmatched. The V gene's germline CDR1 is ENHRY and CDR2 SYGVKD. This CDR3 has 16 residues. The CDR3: CAISESWRGAPYEQYF. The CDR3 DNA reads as TGTGCCATCAGTGAGTCGTGGCGGGGGGCCCCCTACGAGCAGTACTTC.

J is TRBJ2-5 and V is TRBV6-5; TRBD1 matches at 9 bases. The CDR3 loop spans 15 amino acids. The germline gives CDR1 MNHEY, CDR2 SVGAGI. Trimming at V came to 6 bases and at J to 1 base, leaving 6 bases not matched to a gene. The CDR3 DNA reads TGTGCCAGCAGATTACGACAGGGGGTCCAAGAGACCCAGTACTTC. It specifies CASRLRQGVQETQYF.

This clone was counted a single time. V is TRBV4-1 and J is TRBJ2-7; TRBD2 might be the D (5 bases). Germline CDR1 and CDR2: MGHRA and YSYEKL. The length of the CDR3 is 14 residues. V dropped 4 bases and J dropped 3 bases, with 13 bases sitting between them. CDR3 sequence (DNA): TGCGCCAGCAGCCGACCGGGATCCAGCTACGAGCAGTACTTC. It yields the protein CASSRPGSSYEQYF.

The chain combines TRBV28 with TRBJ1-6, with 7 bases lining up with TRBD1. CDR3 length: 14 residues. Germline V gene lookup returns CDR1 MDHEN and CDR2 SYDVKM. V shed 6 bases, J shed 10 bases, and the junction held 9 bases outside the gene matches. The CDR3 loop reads CASRTGAGYSPLHF. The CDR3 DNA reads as TGTGCCAGCAGAACAGGGGCAGGCTACTCACCCCTCCACTTT.

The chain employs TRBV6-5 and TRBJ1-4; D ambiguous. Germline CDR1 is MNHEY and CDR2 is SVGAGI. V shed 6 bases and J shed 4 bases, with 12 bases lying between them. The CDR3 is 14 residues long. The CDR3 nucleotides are TGTGCCAGCAGCCCGAAACAGATTAATGAAAAACTGTTTTTT. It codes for CASSPKQINEKLFF.

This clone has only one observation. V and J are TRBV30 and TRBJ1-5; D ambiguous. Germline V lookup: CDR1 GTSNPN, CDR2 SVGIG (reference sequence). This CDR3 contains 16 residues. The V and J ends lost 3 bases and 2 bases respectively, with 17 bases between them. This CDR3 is CAWRTVRGKGNQPQHF. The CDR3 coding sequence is TGTGCCTGGAGAACGGTCCGCGGGAAGGGCAATCAGCCCCAGCATTTT.

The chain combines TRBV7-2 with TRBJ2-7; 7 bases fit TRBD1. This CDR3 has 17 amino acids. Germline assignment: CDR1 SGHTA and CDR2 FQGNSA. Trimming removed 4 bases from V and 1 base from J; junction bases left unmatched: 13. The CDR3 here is CASSSHQYRGVSYEQYF. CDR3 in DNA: TGTGCCAGCAGCTCCCACCAGTACAGGGGAGTTTCCTACGAGCAGTACTTC.

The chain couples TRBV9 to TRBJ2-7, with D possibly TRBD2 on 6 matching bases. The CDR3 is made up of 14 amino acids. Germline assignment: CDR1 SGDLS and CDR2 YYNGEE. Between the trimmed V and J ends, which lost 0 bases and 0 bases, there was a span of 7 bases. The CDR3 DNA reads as TGTGCCAGCAGCGTAGACGGGAGCTCCTACGAGCAGTACTTC. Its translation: CASSVDGSSYEQYF. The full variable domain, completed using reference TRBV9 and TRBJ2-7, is DSGVTQTPKHLITATGQRVTLRCSPRSGDLSVYWYQQSLDQGLQFLIQYYNGEERAKGNILERFSAQQFPDLHSELNLSSLELGDSALYFCASSVDGSSYEQYFGPGTRLTVT.

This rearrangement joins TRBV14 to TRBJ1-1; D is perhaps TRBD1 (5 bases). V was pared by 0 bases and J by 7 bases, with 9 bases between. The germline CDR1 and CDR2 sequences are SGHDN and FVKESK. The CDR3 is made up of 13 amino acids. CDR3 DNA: TGTGCCAGCAGCCAAGATTTAGGGGTTGAAGCTTTCTTT. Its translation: CASSQDLGVEAFF.

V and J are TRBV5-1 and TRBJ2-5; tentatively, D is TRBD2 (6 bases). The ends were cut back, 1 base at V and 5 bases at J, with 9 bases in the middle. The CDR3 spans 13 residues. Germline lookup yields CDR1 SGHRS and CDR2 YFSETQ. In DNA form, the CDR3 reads TGCGCCAGCAGCTTGATCGGAGGGGAGACCCAGTACTTC. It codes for CASSLIGGETQYF.

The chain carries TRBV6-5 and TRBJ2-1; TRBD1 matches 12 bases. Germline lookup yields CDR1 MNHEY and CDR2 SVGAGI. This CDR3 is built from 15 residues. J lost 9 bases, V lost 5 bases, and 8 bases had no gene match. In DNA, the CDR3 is TGTGCCAGCAGTGCCCCGGGACAGGGGGCGACTGAGCAGTTCTTC. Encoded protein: CASSAPGQGATEQFF.

CDR3 sequence: CASRDLYNEQFF. DNA of the CDR3: TGTGCCAGTCGGGACTTGTACAATGAGCAGTTCTTC. V is TRBV6-1 and J is TRBJ2-1; D may be TRBD2 (6 bases). V was trimmed by 9 bases and J by 4 bases, leaving 10 bases between them. The CDR3 extends over 12 amino acids. Germline lookup yields CDR1 MNHNS and CDR2 SASEGT.

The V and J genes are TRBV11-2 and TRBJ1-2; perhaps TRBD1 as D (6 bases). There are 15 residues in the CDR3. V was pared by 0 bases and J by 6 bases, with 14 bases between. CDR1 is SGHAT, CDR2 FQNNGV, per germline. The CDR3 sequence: CASSLDGGGVDGYTF. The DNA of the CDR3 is TGTGCCAGCAGCTTAGATGGAGGGGGGGTCGATGGCTACACCTTC.

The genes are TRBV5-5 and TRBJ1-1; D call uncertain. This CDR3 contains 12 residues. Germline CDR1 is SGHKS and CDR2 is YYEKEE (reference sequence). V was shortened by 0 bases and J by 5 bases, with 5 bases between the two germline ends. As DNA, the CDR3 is TGTGCCAGCAGCTTGGACTTTACTGAAGCTTTCTTT. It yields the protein CASSLDFTEAFF.

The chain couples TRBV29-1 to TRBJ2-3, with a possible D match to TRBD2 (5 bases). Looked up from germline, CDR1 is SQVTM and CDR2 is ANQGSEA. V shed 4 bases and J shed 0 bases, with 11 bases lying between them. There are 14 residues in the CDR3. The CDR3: CSVVASKSTDTQYF. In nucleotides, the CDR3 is TGCAGCGTTGTGGCTAGCAAAAGCACAGATACGCAGTATTTT.

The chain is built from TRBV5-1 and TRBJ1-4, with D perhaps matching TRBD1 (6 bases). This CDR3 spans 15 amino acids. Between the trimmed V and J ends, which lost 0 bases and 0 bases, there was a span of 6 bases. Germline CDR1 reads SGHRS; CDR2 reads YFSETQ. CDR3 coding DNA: TGCGCCAGCAGCTTGGGGGGGCCAACTAATGAAAAACTGTTTTTT. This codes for CASSLGGPTNEKLFF.

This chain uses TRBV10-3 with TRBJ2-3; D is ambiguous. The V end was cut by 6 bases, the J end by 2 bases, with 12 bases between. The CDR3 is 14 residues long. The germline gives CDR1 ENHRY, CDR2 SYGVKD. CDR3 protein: CAIRAGSLTDTQYF. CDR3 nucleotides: TGTGCCATCAGGGCCGGTAGCCTCACAGATACGCAGTATTTT.

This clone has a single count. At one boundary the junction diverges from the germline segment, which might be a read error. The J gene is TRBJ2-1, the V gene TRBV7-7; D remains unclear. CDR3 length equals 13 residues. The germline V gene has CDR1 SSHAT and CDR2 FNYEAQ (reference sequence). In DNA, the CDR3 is TGTGCTAGCAGCTTAGGCCAGATCAATGAGCAGTTCTTC. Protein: CASSLGQINEQFF.

For the CDR3, the DNA is TGTGCCAGCAGCTTAGGACCCCCGGGACAGGGTTTCTGGGAGCAGTACTTC. Its protein product is CASSLGPPGQGFWEQYF. The chain couples TRBV13 to TRBJ2-7; 9 bases are a match to TRBD1. The CDR3 totals 17 residues. J gave up 7 bases and V 0 bases, and 13 bases lay outside the gene matches. Per germline, CDR1 PRHDT and CDR2 FYEKMQ (reference sequence).